This TCR beta chain was captured by sequencing in a study of human T cells and chemical hapten exposure (dated by TCRdb to about 2021). Background for the entire study: For sensitization, 2% DPC in acetone was applied to a 2 cm by 2 cm area of upper inner arm skin. The study tracked peripheral blood TCR repertoire changes in vivo during primary and secondary sensitization to the hapten diphenylcyclopropenone (DPC) in alopecia patients. Patch testing was performed on the upper back with Finn chambers containing 0.01% DPC, and the patch tests were scored after 6 days according to International Contact Dermatitis Research Group standards. Throughout the study period of about 22 weeks, patients also received therapeutic DPC doses to the scalp every week. Blood was sampled from patients pre-sensitization (week 0) and at 2, 6 and about 24 weeks after DPC sensitization. The libraries were sequenced as a pool, and the TCR yield per sample differed mostly because of small variations in library volumes within the pool. Blood for TCR sequencing was provided by twenty-nine alopecia patients at one to four time points (pre-sensitization, 2, 6 and 24 weeks). Each blood RNA sample was used to sequence both TCR alpha and TCR beta chains. Alopecia areata with under or over 50% scalp involvement, alopecia totalis and alopecia universalis were represented in the patient cohort, which was mostly female.

This clonotype was seen repeatedly, ten times or more. The antigen this receptor binds is unknown. Base-call qualities are not available, and no considerably larger clone is one nucleotide away. This specimen's time point label, interpreted: patch test 3, about 24 weeks after DPC sensitization. The treatment or condition label, read with the paper, signifies: therapeutic diphenylcyclopropenone sensitization with weekly scalp DPC. Total RNA was extracted from unfractionated whole blood collected in Tempus Blood RNA tubes. At each patch-test visit, blood was drawn before the patch test was applied. Eligible patients were aged 18 to 70, diagnosed with alopecia, deemed suitable for DPC therapy, and excluded if pregnant. Preparation of the library involved RACE. TCRdb names NextSeq 500 as the instrument used. During library preparation, unique molecular identifiers were attached to individual cDNA molecules so that TCRs could be counted in a quantitative, reproducible way. Processing in the source paper ran as follows. The median number of TCRs per sample was roughly 94,000, ranging from 23,224 to 690,600. The Decombinator software suite was used to annotate V, J and CDR3 in the TCR reads. For PS versus PT1 abundance plots, all samples were subsampled to the same number of TCRs (28,000). TCRs were defined as expanded if absent before sensitization and observed at least eight times at the 2-week time point. Using fastp at Q25 and MiXCR, TCRdb reprocessed the public reads and kept productive beta chains. For every CDR3 protein sequence, its rows merge into one entry that carries the most common genes and DNA. The V and J calls reflect TCRdb's pipeline rather than the authors' work. For this sample there are around 40,000 distinct CDR3 sequences; over 9.5% appear just once. The ten largest clones capture 2% to 2.5% of the sample.

The paper's findings and limits, for the study overall: Alopecia, a presumed autoimmune disease, was present in all patients, so the immune response of the patients might differ from that of healthy individuals. Compared with pre-sensitization or healthy control sets, expanded TCRs formed significantly more large CDR3 similarity clusters, which is consistent with antigen-driven responses. DPC sensitization did not change the number of TCRs with a frequency above 1 in 1000, and there was no evidence of changes in global repertoire structure. The number of PT1 expanded TCRs positively correlated with patch test score, significant at thresholds 8, 16 and 32 but not 4. After repeated subsampling, changes were observed in the strength of the expansion versus patch-test correlation and in the threshold at which the correlation became significant.

In the germline V gene, CDR1 corresponds to SGHRS and CDR2 to YFSETQ. The CDR3 goes from the cysteine to the phenylalanine over 14 residues. Only the CDR3 part of the read is kept: 42 bases, read in frame from the first base. V loses 4 bases of germline sequence and J loses 7 bases, and the interval between the two ends is 12 bases. The sequences come from whole blood, collected in connection with sensitization to the hapten diphenylcyclopropenone (DPC). The sequence derives from a woman aged 40 to 50 with alopecia areata. Some clones in this sample may be carry-over from other donors' samples. Here the chain combines TRBV5-1 and TRBJ1-6, with a tentative D gene TRBD1 over 6 matching bases. This receptor carries the CDR3 CASSGQSGNSPLHF. The nucleotides read TGCGCCAGCAGCGGACAGTCGGGGAATTCACCCCTCCACTTT.